A single T cell receptor beta chain is shown here with its context. This clonotype was observed many times. The antigen it recognizes is unknown. No base-level quality is on record; no much larger clone is a single base apart. The germline V gene (reference sequence) provides CDR1 SEHNR and CDR2 FQNEAQ. From the cysteine up to the phenylalanine, the CDR3 has a length of 15 residues. Of the read, only the CDR3 DNA is kept; its 45 bases are in frame from base 1. The junction shows trimming of 4 bases on V and 0 bases on J, plus 13 bases between the germline ends. The sample's treatment or condition label, decoded: live attenuated yellow fever vaccine strain. At each blood-draw timepoint, two biological replicates of bulk PBMCs were collected. A standard Ficoll-Paque protocol was used to isolate PBMCs from peripheral blood. RNA was extracted with TriZol from bulk PBMCs, CD4 and CD8 fractions, and dextramer-positive and dextramer-negative fractions.

This entry is derived from a study of T cells after yellow fever vaccination (dated by TCRdb to between 2018 and 2021). With regard to the full study: The SMART-Seq v4 Ultra Low Input RNA kit was used to prepare libraries from fractions with low cell numbers. Two healthy male donors made up the cohort, one aged 18 to 30 years and the other aged 30 to 40 years. To track T-cell clones before and after primary and booster YFV17D yellow fever vaccination, bulk TCR alpha and beta repertoires were sequenced longitudinally. Blood was drawn at multiple timepoints before and after primary and secondary immunization, with bulk PBMC replicates and cell subsets isolated.

The run used an Illumina NovaSeq 6000. TCR cDNA was synthesized by 5'RACE template switching, which introduced a universal primer site and unique molecular identifiers. cDNA synthesis was primed from both the TCR alpha and TCR beta constant segments. Libraries were amplified in two PCR steps, with sample barcodes and sequencing adapters added in the second step. Libraries were sequenced on Illumina HiSeq 2500 (2x100 bp) or NovaSeq (2x150 bp). Per the authors' processing: MIGEC handled demultiplexing of reads and collapsing into UMI consensus sequences, while MiXCR performed V(D)J alignment. Vaccine-responding clonotypes were identified with edgeR using replicate PBMC samples, with FDR below 0.01 and a log2 fold change above 5 up to day 15 being required. Bulk clonotypes were assigned CD4 or CD8 identity according to which sequenced CD4 or CD8 repertoire held them at higher abundance. Through fastp at Q25 and MiXCR, TCRdb rebuilt clones from the public reads, retaining in-frame beta chains. All rows with the same CDR3 protein become a single entry with the most common DNA and genes. These V and J calls originate from TCRdb's pipeline instead of the authors' own analysis. This sample gives more than 200,000 distinct CDR3 sequences in total; approximately 3.5% of them show up just once. Under 20% of the sample goes to the ten largest clones.

Results and caveats for the whole study, not just this receptor: FACS-sorted repertoires could contain abundant contaminating clonotypes from the bulk population, so computational filtering was required. The study included only a couple of donors, which limits how far the findings can be generalized. The secondary T-cell response was found to be weaker but faster than the primary response, with a peak reached on day 5 rather than on day 15. Most clones expanded after primary vaccination were re-detected after the booster (approximately 96% of CD4 and roughly 87% of CD8), suggesting broad memory maintenance. A small fraction of clonotypes showed up in both the CD4 and CD8 compartments, probably as a result of convergent recombination.

The sequence came from a man between 18 and 35 years old who received the YFV17D yellow fever vaccine. The sequenced sample was PBMCs, obtained 15 days after the yellow fever booster vaccination. The sequence links TRBV7-9 to TRBJ2-7; matching of 6 bases hints at TRBD2 as the D gene. The nucleotide sequence is given as TGTGCCAGCAGCTCTCCCGGGAGATTCTCCTACGAGCAGTACTTC. This encodes CASSSPGRFSYEQYF.